This TCR beta chain was identified in a study of PD-1 blockade in classical Hodgkin lymphoma. This clone was picked up one time. The CDR3 runs to 14 residues. Germline V gene lookup returns CDR1 MDHEN and CDR2 SYDVKM. The V end lost 1 base, the J end lost 6 bases, and 10 bases lay between the germline ends. The repertoire was sequenced with immunoSEQ multiplex PCR; TCRdb's copy has only in-frame clones and lacks some. The sample has roughly 96,000 clones, roughly 91% seen once. Noted time point: cycle 4 day 1 (C4D1), after less than seven weeks of nivolumab. Every patient experienced relapse after autologous stem cell transplantation, and brentuximab vedotin exposure varied.

The chain joins TRBV28 to TRBJ2-1; D uncertain. The sequence came from a human donor with classical Hodgkin lymphoma. The input for sequencing was peripheral blood mononuclear cells (PBMCs), taken before the fourth cycle of nivolumab. The CDR3 loop reads CASSLLSDANEQFF. DNA for the CDR3: TGTGCCAGCAGTTTATTGTCTGACGCCAATGAGCAGTTCTTC.